This TCR beta chain was found in a study of OX40 agonist ivuxolimab in advanced cancers. Study-wide context: Intravenous ivuxolimab at 0.01 to 10 mg/kg was given to patients every 2 weeks. Of the patients, three showed partial responses, one with hepatocellular carcinoma and two with cutaneous melanoma.

The CDR3 consists of 14 residues. V shed 1 base, J shed 3 bases, and the junction held 4 bases outside the gene matches. Germline V gives CDR1 GTSNPN, CDR2 SVGIG (reference sequence). Clones were sequenced by immunoSEQ multiplex PCR, and TCRdb holds only the in-frame ones, with some missing. The sample consists of tens of thousands of clones, 90% to 95% of them appearing once. This rearrangement joins TRBV30 to TRBJ2-7; 9 bases match TRBD1. The starting material was CD4+ or CD8+ T cells sorted from blood, obtained in a trial of the OX40 agonist ivuxolimab. The source is an adult with an advanced solid tumor such as melanoma, head and neck, liver or kidney cancer. CDR3 region: CAWSAGGQGYEQYF. The DNA of the CDR3 is TGTGCCTGGAGTGCCGGGGGACAGGGCTACGAGCAGTACTTC.